This T cell receptor beta chain was profiled in a study of T cell responses to AZD1222 COVID-19 vaccine. The CDR3 sequence is 19 residues long. V was shortened by 2 bases and J by 4 bases, with 21 bases between the two germline ends. Germline V gene sequence: CDR1 MGHRA, CDR2 YSYEKL. Clones were sequenced by immunoSEQ multiplex PCR, and TCRdb holds only the in-frame ones, with some missing. The data show more than 95,000 clones, with around 89% seen just once and around 10% held by the top ten. The chain couples TRBV4-1 to TRBJ2-6; TRBD2 is a possible D gene (7 bases). This clonotype was obtained from an adult in good health. The input for sequencing was peripheral blood, taken on day 0 of MenACWY control vaccination. For the CDR3, the DNA is TGCGCCAGCAGCCAACCACAGGGAGGGAGGGCCTCCGGGGCCAACGTCCTGACTTTC. Translated, it gives CASSQPQGGRASGANVLTF.